This TCR beta chain is drawn from a study of blood T cell repertoires in COVID-19. In this sample, this clone turned up once. Produced via immunoSEQ multiplex PCR; TCRdb's table is partial and in-frame only. The sample records 210,000 or so clones, more than 70% being singletons. The V and J ends lost 2 bases and 5 bases respectively, with 12 bases between them. CDR3 size: 14 residues. Germline CDR1 is SEHNR and CDR2 is FQNEAQ (reference sequence). This chain connects TRBV7-9 to TRBJ1-1, with D possibly matching TRBD1 (6 bases). The sample was peripheral blood. This receptor was identified in a woman older than 75 with active or convalescent COVID-19. The CDR3 spells CASSLSRGGTEAFF. CDR3 in DNA: TGTGCCAGCAGCTTATCTCGAGGGGGTACTGAAGCTTTCTTT.